This T cell receptor (beta chain) comes out of a study of shared clonotypes between healthy human individuals. Study conclusions and caveats: Having only a few donors restricted how much genetic and exposure-history diversity was captured.

Losses at the gene ends were 5 bases for V and 7 bases for J; bases not matched to a gene: 6. Germline CDR1 reads SEHNR; CDR2 reads FQNEAQ (reference sequence). The CDR3 is 15 amino acids. Clones were read by immunoSEQ multiplex PCR, and TCRdb kept only the in-frame ones, dropping some. This sample has a few million clones, with just over 90% found just once. Naive CD45RA+ and memory CD45RA-negative subsets were split from CD4+ cells. This clone occurred a few times. The target antigen is unknown. This TCR derives from a man younger than 35 in good health. The sequencing input was naive CD4+ T cells sorted from blood. Documented subset: CD45RA+ positively selected. This chain connects TRBV7-9 to TRBJ1-6; 9 bases match TRBD1. The CDR3 region has the DNA TGTGCCAGCAGCCCCGACGGGACAGGGAATTCACCCCTCCACTTT. It translates to CASSPDGTGNSPLHF.